What follows describes a single T cell receptor beta chain. The sample originates from a study of control samples from healthy donors and cancer patients. TCRdb's copy holds only in-frame clones and misses some; the assay was immunoSEQ multiplex PCR. This sample has about 170,000 clones, with 91% found just once. The germline gives CDR1 KGHSH, CDR2 LQKENI. The V segment lost 2 bases and the J segment 5 bases; nucleotides outside the gene matches: 6. The CDR3 extends over 15 amino acids. This clonotype originated in a woman aged 25 to 45 in good health. Sequencing used blood. The rearrangement joins TRBV18 to TRBJ1-5; 7 bases agree with TRBD1. In DNA, the CDR3 is TGTGCCAGCTCACCATCCCGGGACAGTTATCAGCCCCAGCATTTT. It translates to CASSPSRDSYQPQHF.